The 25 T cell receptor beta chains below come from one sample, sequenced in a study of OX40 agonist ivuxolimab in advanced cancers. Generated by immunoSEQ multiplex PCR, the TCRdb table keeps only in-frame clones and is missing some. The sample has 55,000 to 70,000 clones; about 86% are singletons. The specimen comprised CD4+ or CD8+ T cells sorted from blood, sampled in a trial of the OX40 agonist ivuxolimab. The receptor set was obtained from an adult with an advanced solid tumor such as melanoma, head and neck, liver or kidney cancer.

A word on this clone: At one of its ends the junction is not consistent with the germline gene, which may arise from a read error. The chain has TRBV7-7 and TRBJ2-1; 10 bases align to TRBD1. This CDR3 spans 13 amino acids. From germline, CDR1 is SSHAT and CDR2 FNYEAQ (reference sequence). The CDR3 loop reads CASSWDRGNEQFF. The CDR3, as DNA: TGTGCTAGCAGCTGGGACAGGGGCAATGAGCAGTTCTTC.

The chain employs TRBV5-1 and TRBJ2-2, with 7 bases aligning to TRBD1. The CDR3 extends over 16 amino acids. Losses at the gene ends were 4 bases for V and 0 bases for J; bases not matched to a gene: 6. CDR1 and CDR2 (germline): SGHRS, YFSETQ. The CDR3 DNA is TGCGCCAGCAGCCCGGACAGGACCGCGAACACCGGGGAGCTGTTTTTT. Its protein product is CASSPDRTANTGELFF.

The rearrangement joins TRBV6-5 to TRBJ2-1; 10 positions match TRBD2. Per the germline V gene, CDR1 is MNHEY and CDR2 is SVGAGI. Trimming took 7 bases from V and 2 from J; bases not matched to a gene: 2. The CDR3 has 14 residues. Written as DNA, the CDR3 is TGTGCCAGCAAGGGACTAGCGACCTACAATGAGCAGTTCTTC. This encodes CASKGLATYNEQFF.

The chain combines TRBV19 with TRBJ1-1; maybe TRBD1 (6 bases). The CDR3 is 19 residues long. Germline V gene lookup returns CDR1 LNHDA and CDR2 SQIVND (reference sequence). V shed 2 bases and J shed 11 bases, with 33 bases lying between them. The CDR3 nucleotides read TGTGCCAGTAGTATACTACGACAGCTCCCAGTCTCAGGGAGGGGGTTGGCTTTCTTT. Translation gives CASSILRQLPVSGRGLAFF.

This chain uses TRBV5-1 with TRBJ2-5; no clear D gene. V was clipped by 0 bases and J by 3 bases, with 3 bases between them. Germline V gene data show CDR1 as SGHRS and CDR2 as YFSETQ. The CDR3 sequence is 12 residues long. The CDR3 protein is CASSLGEETQYF. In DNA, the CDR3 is TGCGCCAGCAGCTTGGGGGAAGAGACCCAGTACTTC.

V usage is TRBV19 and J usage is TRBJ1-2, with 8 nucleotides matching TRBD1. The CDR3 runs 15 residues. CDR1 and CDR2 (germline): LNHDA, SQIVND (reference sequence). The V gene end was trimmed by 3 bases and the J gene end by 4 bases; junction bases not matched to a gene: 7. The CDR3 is CASSIRTGSGYGYTF. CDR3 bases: TGTGCCAGTAGTATCCGGACAGGGTCGGGCTATGGCTACACCTTC.

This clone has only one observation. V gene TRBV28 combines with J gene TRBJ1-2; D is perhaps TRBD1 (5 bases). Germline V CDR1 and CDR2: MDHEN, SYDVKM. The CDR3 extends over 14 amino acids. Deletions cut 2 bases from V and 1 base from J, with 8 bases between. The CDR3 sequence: CASSLGTDNYGYTF. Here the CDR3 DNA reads TGTGCCAGCAGTTTAGGGACGGATAACTATGGCTACACCTTC.

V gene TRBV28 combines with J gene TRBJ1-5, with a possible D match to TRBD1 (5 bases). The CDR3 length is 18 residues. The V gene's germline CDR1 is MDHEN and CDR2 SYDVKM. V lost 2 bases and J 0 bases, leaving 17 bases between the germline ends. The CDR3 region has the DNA TGTGCCAGCAGTTTAGCGGGGGTGTTGTCCCTTAGCAATCAGCCCCAGCATTTT. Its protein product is CASSLAGVLSLSNQPQHF.

The CDR3 nucleotides read TGTGCCAGCAGCCGGGACAGGGGCTACGAGCAGTACTTC. It specifies CASSRDRGYEQYF. The chain carries TRBV5-6 and TRBJ2-7, with 10 nucleotides matching TRBD1. Trimming at V came to 4 bases and at J to 3 bases, leaving 1 base not matched to a gene. Germline V gene lookup returns CDR1 SGHDT and CDR2 YYEEEE. The CDR3 is 13 amino acids.

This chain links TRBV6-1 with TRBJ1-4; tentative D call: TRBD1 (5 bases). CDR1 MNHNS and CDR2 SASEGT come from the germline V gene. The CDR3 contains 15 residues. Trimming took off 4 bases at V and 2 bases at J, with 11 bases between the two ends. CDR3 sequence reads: CASSANRGTNEKLFF. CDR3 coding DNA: TGTGCCAGCAGTGCAAATCGGGGGACTAATGAAAAACTGTTTTTT.

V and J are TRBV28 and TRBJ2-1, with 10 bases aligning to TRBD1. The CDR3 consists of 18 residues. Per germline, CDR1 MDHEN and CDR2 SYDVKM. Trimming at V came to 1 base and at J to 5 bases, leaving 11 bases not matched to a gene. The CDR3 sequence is CASSLFYRSGQGHNEQFF. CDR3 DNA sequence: TGTGCCAGCAGTTTATTCTATCGCTCGGGACAGGGGCACAATGAGCAGTTCTTC.

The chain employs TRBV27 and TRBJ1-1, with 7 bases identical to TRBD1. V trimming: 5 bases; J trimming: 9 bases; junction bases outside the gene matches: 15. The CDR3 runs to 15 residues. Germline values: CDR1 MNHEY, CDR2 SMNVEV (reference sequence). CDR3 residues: CASSLTPGGSRKAFF. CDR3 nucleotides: TGTGCCAGCAGTCTGACTCCAGGGGGAAGCCGGAAAGCTTTCTTT.

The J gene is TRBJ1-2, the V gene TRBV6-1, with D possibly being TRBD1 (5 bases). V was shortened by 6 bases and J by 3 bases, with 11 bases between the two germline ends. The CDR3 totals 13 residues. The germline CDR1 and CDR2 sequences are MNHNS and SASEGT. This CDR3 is CASSPGRDYGYTF. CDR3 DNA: TGTGCCAGCAGCCCGGGACGCGACTATGGCTACACCTTC.

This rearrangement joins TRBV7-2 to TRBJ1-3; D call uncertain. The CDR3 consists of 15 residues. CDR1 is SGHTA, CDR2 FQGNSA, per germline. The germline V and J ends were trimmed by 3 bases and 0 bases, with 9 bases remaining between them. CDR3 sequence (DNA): TGTGCCAGCAGCTTTACCAGCAACTCTGGAAACACCATATATTTT. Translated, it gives CASSFTSNSGNTIYF.

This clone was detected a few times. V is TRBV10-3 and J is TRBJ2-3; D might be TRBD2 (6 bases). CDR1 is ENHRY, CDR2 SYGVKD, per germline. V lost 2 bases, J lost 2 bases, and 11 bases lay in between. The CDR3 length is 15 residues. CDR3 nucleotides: TGTGCCATCAGTGAGGCCGGGGGATACACAGATACGCAGTATTTT. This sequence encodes CAISEAGGYTDTQYF.

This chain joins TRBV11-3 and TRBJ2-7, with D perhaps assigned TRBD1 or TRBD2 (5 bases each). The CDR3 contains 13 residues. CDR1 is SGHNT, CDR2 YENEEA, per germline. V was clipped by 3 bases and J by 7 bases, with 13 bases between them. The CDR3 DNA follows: TGTGCCAGCAGCTTTCAGGGTCGGGGTGAGCAGTACTTC. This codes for CASSFQGRGEQYF. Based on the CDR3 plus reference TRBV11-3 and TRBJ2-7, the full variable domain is EAGVVQSPRYKIIEKKQPVAFWCNPISGHNTLYWYLQNLGQGPELLIRYENEEAVDDSQLPKDRFSAERLKGVDSTLKIQPAELGDSAVYLCASSFQGRGEQYFGPGTRLTVT.

In DNA form, the CDR3 reads TGTGCTAGTGGTTTGGCCGGGACAGGGGCCCGCCATCTCTACGAGCAGTACTTC. Encoded protein: CASGLAGTGARHLYEQYF. V is TRBV12-5 and J is TRBJ2-7; 10 bases agree with TRBD1. The CDR3 is 18 amino acids. The V gene end was trimmed by 1 base and the J gene end by 3 bases; junction bases not matched to a gene: 12. In germline, CDR1 is LGHNT, CDR2 FRNRAP.

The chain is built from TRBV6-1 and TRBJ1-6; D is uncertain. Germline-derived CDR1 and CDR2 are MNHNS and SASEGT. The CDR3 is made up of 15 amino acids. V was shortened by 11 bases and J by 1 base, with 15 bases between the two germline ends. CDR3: CAHPGLGSYNSPLHF. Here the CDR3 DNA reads TGTGCCCACCCGGGCTTGGGGTCCTATAATTCACCCCTCCACTTT.

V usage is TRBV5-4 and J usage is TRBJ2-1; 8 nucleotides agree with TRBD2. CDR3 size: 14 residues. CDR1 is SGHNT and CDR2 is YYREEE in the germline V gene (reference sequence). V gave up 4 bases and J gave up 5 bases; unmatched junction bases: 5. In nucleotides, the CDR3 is TGTGCCAGCAGCCTGTGGACTAGCCACAATGAGCAGTTCTTC. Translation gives CASSLWTSHNEQFF.

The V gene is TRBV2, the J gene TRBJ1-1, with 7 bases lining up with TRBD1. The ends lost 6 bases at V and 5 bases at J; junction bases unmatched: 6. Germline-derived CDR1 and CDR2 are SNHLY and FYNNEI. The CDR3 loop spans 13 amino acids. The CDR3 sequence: CASRRQGGTEAFF. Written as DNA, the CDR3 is TGTGCCAGCAGGAGACAGGGAGGGACTGAAGCTTTCTTT.

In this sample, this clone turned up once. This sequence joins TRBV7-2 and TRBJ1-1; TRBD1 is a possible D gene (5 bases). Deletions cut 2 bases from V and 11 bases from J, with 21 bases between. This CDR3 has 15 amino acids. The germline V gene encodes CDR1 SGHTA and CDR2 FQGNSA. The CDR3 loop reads CASSLLGSLGAGAFF. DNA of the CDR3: TGTGCCAGCAGCTTACTGGGCAGTCTAGGGGCCGGGGCTTTCTTT.

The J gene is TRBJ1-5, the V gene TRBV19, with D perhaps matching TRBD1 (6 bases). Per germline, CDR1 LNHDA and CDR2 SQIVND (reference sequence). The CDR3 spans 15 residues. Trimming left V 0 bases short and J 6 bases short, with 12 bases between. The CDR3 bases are TGTGCCAGTAGTATAGAGAAGGGAGGGGGTCAGCCCCAGCATTTT. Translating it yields CASSIEKGGGQPQHF.

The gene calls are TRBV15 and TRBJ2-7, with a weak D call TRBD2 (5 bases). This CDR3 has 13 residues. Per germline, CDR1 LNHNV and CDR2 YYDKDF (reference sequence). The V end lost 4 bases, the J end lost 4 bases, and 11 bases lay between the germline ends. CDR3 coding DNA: TGTGCCACCAGCATCTCCTCGGGATACGAGCAGTACTTC. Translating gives CATSISSGYEQYF. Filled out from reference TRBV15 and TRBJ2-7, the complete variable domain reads DAMVIQNPRYQVTQFGKPVTLSCSQTLNHNVMYWYQQKSSQAPKLLFHYYDKDFNNEADTPDNFQSRRPNTSFCFLDIRSPGLGDTAMYLCATSISSGYEQYFGPGTRLTVT.

The CDR3: CASSPLAGGSSYEQYF. The DNA for the CDR3 is TGTGCCAGCAGCCCCTTAGCGGGGGGGAGCTCCTACGAGCAGTACTTC. V usage is TRBV9 and J usage is TRBJ2-7; 11 positions agree with TRBD2. Germline CDR1 reads SGDLS; CDR2 reads YYNGEE. V lost 4 bases to trimming and J lost 0 bases; unmatched junction nucleotides: 6. The CDR3 consists of 16 residues.

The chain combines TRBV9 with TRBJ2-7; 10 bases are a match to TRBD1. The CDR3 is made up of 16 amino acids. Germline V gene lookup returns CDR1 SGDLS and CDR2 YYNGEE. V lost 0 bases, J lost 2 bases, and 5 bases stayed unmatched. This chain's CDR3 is CASSVGPGQGTYEQYF. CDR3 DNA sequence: TGTGCCAGCAGCGTAGGACCGGGACAGGGGACCTACGAGCAGTACTTC. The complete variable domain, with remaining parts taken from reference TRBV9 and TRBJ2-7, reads DSGVTQTPKHLITATGQRVTLRCSPRSGDLSVYWYQQSLDQGLQFLIQYYNGEERAKGNILERFSAQQFPDLHSELNLSSLELGDSALYFCASSVGPGQGTYEQYFGPGTRLTVT.